This T cell receptor (beta chain) was retrieved from a study of regulatory T cells in long-lasting Graves disease. This clonotype was picked up many times. Germline lookup yields CDR1 SGDLS and CDR2 YYNGEE. V was cut by 5 bases and J by 0 bases, with 5 bases left in between. The CDR3 length is 12 residues. The sample's time point: persistent/refractory GD, antithyroid drugs over 5 years with positive TRAb. From PBMCs, RNA was extracted and then used to make the TCR library. Construction of TCR beta libraries relied on iRepertoire HTBI primers and on Arm-PCR targeting CDR3 regions. TCRdb reanalysed the multiplex PCR reads using MiXCR and keeps one entry per CDR3 protein. Of roughly 400,000 distinct CDR3 sequences in the sample, 20% to 25% were seen once.

This TCR came from a female donor with Graves disease. Sequenced here: peripheral blood mononuclear cells (PBMCs), sampled when the disease was refractory, from a patient treated with antithyroid drugs. The chain has TRBV9 and TRBJ1-2; no definite D call. The CDR3: CASREANYGYTF. CDR3 sequence (DNA): TGTGCCAGCAGGGAAGCTAACTATGGCTACACCTTC.